Described below is a single T cell receptor beta chain sequence and its context. The antigen remains undetermined. These data are taken from a study of cytomegalovirus exposure and HLA in healthy donors. Notes on the study in general: The authors later linked a missense DCLRE1C variant to TCR beta V- and J-gene trimming. As was reported, the classifier diagnosed cytomegalovirus status with high specificity and sensitivity. TCR beta V segments were, for the most part, productive about 87% or about 30% of the time in an earlier analysis.

PCR involved 60 Vbeta and 13 Jbeta primers. Original processing notes: Later, an analysis found some 80 million unique TCR beta chains, and about 10 million of these were shared. Libraries were prepared by immunoSEQ multiplex PCR; TCRdb keeps only in-frame clonotypes and omits some of them. The V and J calls and clone size were taken over from that table, and D and trimming were inferred from the DNA. The sample holds around 150,000 clones; around 84% are singletons and the top ten take 2% to 2.5%. The length of the CDR3 is 15 residues. The V end was cut by 0 bases, the J end by 1 base, with 8 bases between. The germline V gene has CDR1 MNHEY and CDR2 SVGAGI.

The rearrangement uses TRBV6-5 and TRBJ2-3, with D perhaps matching TRBD2 (5 bases). The sequencing sample was made of PBMCs. The source of this sequence is a man between 18 and 29 years old in good health and CMV-seropositive. CDR3 protein: CASSYSSGGTDTQYF. CDR3 nucleotide sequence: TGTGCCAGCAGTTACTCCAGCGGAGGCACAGATACGCAGTATTTT.